This record covers a single TCR beta chain. Using a J-beta primer mix together with a sample-barcoded 5' primer, a second PCR was run for about 6 to 12 cycles. TCRdb re-analysed the 5' RACE reads in MiXCR, keeping a single row per CDR3 protein. The sample carries over 600,000 distinct CDR3 sequences, 40% to 50% recorded once. The data were obtained in a study of blood T cells in healthy people across ages. J was trimmed by 6 bases and V by 1 base; bases with no gene match: 6. CDR1 is LGHDT, CDR2 YNNKEL, per germline (reference sequence). This CDR3 has 15 residues. The source material was blood. The rearrangement joins TRBV3-1 to TRBJ2-1; 7 bases fit TRBD2. This sequence originates from an older man in good health. The DNA of the CDR3 is TGTGCCAGCAGCCAAGGAGCGGGGTTTGCCAATGAGCAGTTCTTC. This codes for CASSQGAGFANEQFF.